A single T cell receptor beta chain is shown here with its context. The antigen is unknown. This sample was included in a study of graft-versus-host responses after intestinal transplantation. Overall study: Isolated intestinal, liver-intestinal, or multivisceral transplants had been given to the recipients. Each recipient received anti-thymocyte globulin induction, then tacrolimus and steroids for approximately 3 years. Study-level findings and limits: Subjects displaying graft-donor T cell macrochimerism possessed elevated graft-versus-host to host-versus-graft clonal ratios inside allografts. Analysis identified GvH clones in recipient marrow, with some appearing first in ileum or blood.

Trimming took 5 bases from V and 5 from J; bases not matched to a gene: 9. Germline V CDR1 and CDR2: MNHEY, SMNVEV (reference sequence). The CDR3 is 16 residues long. The method was immunoSEQ multiplex PCR; TCRdb's version includes in-frame clones alone and lacks a portion of them. The sample holds more than 20,000 clones, 83% seen once. Sequences were derived from PBMCs, sampled 28 days after intestinal transplant. This TCR derives from a human patient who received an intestinal transplant, so some T cells may come from the graft donor. The chain employs TRBV27 and TRBJ1-6; 7 bases match TRBD1. This CDR3 reads CASSMTGTSNNSPLHF. The DNA for the CDR3 is TGTGCCAGCAGTATGACAGGGACTTCGAATAATTCACCCCTCCACTTT.